The sequence of this T cell receptor beta chain was determined in a study of response to subunit inactivated influenza vaccine (dated by TCRdb to 2016 to 2019). Some background on the complete study: The study used deep quantitative T cell receptor repertoire profiling to track responses to a trivalent subunit inactivated influenza vaccine.

A distance of 17 bases separates the germline ends of V and J, which lose 1 base and 4 bases respectively. The germline V gene sets CDR1 to SGHRS and CDR2 to YFSETQ. The CDR3 contains 16 residues, cysteine and phenylalanine counted. The retained sequence is limited to the CDR3, 48 bases, with the frame set at the first base. What the authors observed across the whole study: The authors suggested that each seasonal influenza vaccination may recruit only a limited number of new T cells.

The library was built by means of RT-PCR. Sequenced on an Illumina HiSeq 2500. TCRdb reworked the public reads: Q25 trimming with fastp, MiXCR clone assembly, productive beta chains retained. CDR3 protein duplicates are merged, each entry listing the most common genes and DNA. The sample table shows around 850,000 distinct CDR3 sequences, and roughly 18% are seen once. The ten largest clones add up to about a tenth of the sample. Only a few counts were recorded for this clonotype. Which antigen it targets is not known. The sample holds no much larger clone one base away, and base qualities are not on file.

Sequenced material: PBMCs from blood, taken around 5 days after vaccination. This sequence was found in a man over 45 who received an inactivated influenza vaccine. Donor details come from another sample of the same person, matched by shared clones. The V and J genes are TRBV5-1 and TRBJ1-2; the best D guess is TRBD1, with 6 bases matching. At the DNA level, the sequence is TGCGCCAGCAGCTTGCAGGGGAACGGGGGTATCTATGGCTACACCTTC. Protein translation: CASSLQGNGGIYGYTF.